This T cell receptor (beta chain) was sequenced in a study of T-cell reconstitution after alpha-beta-depleted transplantation in children. Germline V gene sequence: CDR1 DFQATT, CDR2 SNEGSKA (reference sequence). The junction had 11 bases not matched to a gene; V was cut back by 1 base and J by 0 bases. This CDR3 comprises 18 residues. Preparation of the TCRbeta library involved a method that used unique molecular identifiers. TCRdb ran MiXCR on the PCR reads and lists one entry per CDR3 protein. The top ten clones hold around 2.2% of a sample with 500,000 to 750,000 distinct CDR3 sequences, 13% of them seen once. This clonotype was found a few times. The antigen is not known. Findings and limits, study-wide: At the one-year point after transplant, T-cell counts and TCRbeta diversity were found to come mostly from T cells that had been newly produced. Diversity of TCRbeta at day 60 was high in some patients, arising from surviving recipient T cells and thymic progenitors. There were reportedly several hundred expanded graft clones from which alpha-beta T cells came about two months after transplant.

The TCR was taken from a male patient younger than 18 who had a stem cell transplant for acute myeloid leukemia, so the T cells may come from the graft donor. The material sequenced was PBMCs, mostly from graft donor cells, taken 360 days after TCRalphabeta/CD19-depleted stem cell transplant. This chain joins TRBV20-1 and TRBJ2-5; 10 bases align to TRBD2. CDR3 nucleotides: TGCAGTGCTAGAGGGCTAGCGGGAGTATGGGGGTACCAAGAGACCCAGTACTTC. It encodes CSARGLAGVWGYQETQYF.